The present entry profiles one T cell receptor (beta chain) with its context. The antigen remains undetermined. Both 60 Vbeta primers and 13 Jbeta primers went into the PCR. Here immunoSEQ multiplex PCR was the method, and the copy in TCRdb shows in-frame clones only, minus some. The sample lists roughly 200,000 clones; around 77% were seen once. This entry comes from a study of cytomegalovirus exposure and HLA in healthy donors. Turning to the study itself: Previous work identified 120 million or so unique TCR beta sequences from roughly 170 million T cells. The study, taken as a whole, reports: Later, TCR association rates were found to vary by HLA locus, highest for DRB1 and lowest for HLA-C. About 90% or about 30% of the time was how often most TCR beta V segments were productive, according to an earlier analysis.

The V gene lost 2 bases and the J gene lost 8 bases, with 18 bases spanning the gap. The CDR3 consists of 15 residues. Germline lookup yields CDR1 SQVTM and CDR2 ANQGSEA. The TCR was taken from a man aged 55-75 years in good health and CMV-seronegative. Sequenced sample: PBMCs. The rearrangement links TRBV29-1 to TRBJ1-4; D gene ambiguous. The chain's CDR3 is CSVELSRVSREKLFF. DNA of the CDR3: TGCAGCGTTGAACTGAGCCGGGTATCGAGGGAAAAACTGTTTTTT.